Presented here are 32 T cell receptor beta chains from one specimen sequenced in a study of CXCR3-negative and CXCR3-positive naive CD8 T cells. Study findings and constraints: When CXCR3-positive naive cells were set against CXCR3-negative naive cells, the former had more hydrophobic TRB CDR3s.

In preparing the TRB cDNA libraries, 5' RACE with UMI labels was used. With the 5' RACE reads reprocessed, TCRdb shows one record per CDR3 protein and no DNA. The sample data list around 66,000 distinct CDR3 sequences. For these TCRs, the target antigens are not known. What was sequenced was naive CXCR3+ CD8+ T cells from blood. Regarding subset: CD45RO-CCR7+CD27+CD95- naive CD8+ T cells expressing CXCR3 (TNR3+). These receptors were obtained from a human donor in good health. Some clones in this sample may be carry-over from other donors' samples.

The chain joins TRBV5-1 to TRBJ2-1; TCRdb returns TRBD1, unconfirmable since there is no DNA. Germline CDR1 and CDR2: SGHRS and YFSETQ. The CDR3 is 17 residues long. This chain's CDR3 is CASSLVGVRATYNEQFF. The full variable domain, its missing parts supplied by reference TRBV5-1 and TRBJ2-1, is KAGVTQTPRYLIKTRGQQVTLSCSPISGHRSVSWYQQTPGQGLQFLFEYFSETQRNKGNFPGRFSGRQFSNSRSEMNVSTLELGDSALYLCASSLVGVRATYNEQFFGPGTRLTVL.

The CDR3 is CASSLLAAQETQYF. The genes are TRBV12-3 or TRBV12-4 and TRBJ2-5; TCRdb indicates TRBD2, and absent DNA this call remains unverified. The length of the CDR3 is 14 residues.

The chain carries TRBV12-3 or TRBV12-4 and TRBJ2-7; TCRdb picks TRBD1, but there is no DNA to check that call. The CDR3 is 12 residues long. The chain's CDR3 is CASSPTVYEQYF.

This chain connects TRBV7-6 to TRBJ1-1; no DNA is available, so the TRBD1 call from TCRdb remains unchecked. Germline loops: CDR1 SGHVS, CDR2 FNYEAQ. There are 13 residues in the CDR3. CDR3 sequence reads: CASSWGLNTEAFF. Based on the CDR3 plus reference TRBV7-6 and TRBJ1-1, the full variable domain is GAGVSQSPRYKVTKRGQDVALRCDPISGHVSLYWYRQALGQGPEFLTYFNYEAQQDKSGLPNDRFSAERPEGSISTLTIQRTEQRDSAMYRCASSWGLNTEAFFGQGTRLTVV.

The chain uses TRBV7-6 and TRBJ1-1. CDR1 and CDR2 from the germline V gene are SGHVS and FNYEAQ. The CDR3 runs to 16 residues. The CDR3 sequence is CASSFSSNTVNTEAFF.

The genes are TRBV6-4 and TRBJ1-2. This CDR3 is 15 amino acids long. Germline V lookup: CDR1 MRHNA, CDR2 SNTAGT. CDR3 residues: CASSPAGGGVYGYTF.

This chain uses TRBV6-5 with TRBJ2-7; TCRdb proposes TRBD1, but this gene call is untestable without DNA. The CDR3 length is 14 residues. Germline CDR1 MNHEY, CDR2 SVGAGI. The CDR3 spells CASSPPGGPDEQYF.

The rearrangement uses TRBV29-1 and TRBJ2-1; TCRdb returns TRBD1, unconfirmable since there is no DNA. The CDR3 is made up of 13 amino acids. Germline lookup yields CDR1 SQVTM and CDR2 ANQGSEA. CDR3 amino acids: CSVSTALVDEQFF.

This sequence joins TRBV28 and TRBJ2-7; TCRdb's D gene call, TRBD2, goes unchecked for lack of DNA. The CDR3 has 12 residues. The germline V gene has CDR1 MDHEN and CDR2 SYDVKM. The CDR3 here is CASRVGSYEQYF.

The CDR3 reads CASSYTPGTFSYNEQFF. The chain employs TRBV6-2 or TRBV6-3 and TRBJ2-1; TCRdb gives TRBD2 as the D gene, but with no DNA this cannot be confirmed. CDR1 is MNHEY and CDR2 is SVGEGT in the germline V gene. This CDR3 contains 17 residues.

The rearrangement joins TRBV20-1 to TRBJ2-4; TCRdb's assignment of TRBD1 cannot be checked, as there is no DNA. CDR1 and CDR2 from the germline V gene are DFQATT and SNEGSKA (reference sequence). This CDR3 region has 13 residues. The CDR3 loop reads CSASLTGESAQYF.

V and J are TRBV7-8 and TRBJ2-1; TCRdb designates TRBD1, a call that cannot be tested without DNA. CDR1 and CDR2 (germline): SGHVS, FQNEAQ. The CDR3 covers 16 residues. CDR3: CASSLQGWTSYNEQFF.

This sequence joins TRBV19 and TRBJ2-1; TCRdb lists TRBD2, though no DNA is available to test this call. Germline V gene sequence: CDR1 LNHDA, CDR2 SQIVND (reference sequence). The CDR3 consists of 15 residues. The CDR3 here is CASSISGRGHNEQFF.

The chain couples TRBV7-7 to TRBJ2-7; TCRdb returns TRBD2, unconfirmable since there is no DNA. This CDR3 has 15 amino acids. Germline V gene lookup returns CDR1 SSHAT and CDR2 FNYEAQ (reference sequence). The CDR3 loop reads CASSPGTSGSFEQYF.

The chain is built from TRBV20-1 and TRBJ1-5. The V gene's germline CDR1 is DFQATT and CDR2 SNEGSKA (reference sequence). The CDR3 totals 19 residues. The CDR3 here is CSARDTDRASLYSNQPQHF.

V is TRBV7-8 and J is TRBJ2-3; absent DNA, TCRdb's TRBD1 call cannot be checked. Germline assignment: CDR1 SGHVS and CDR2 FQNEAQ. The CDR3 consists of 14 residues. The CDR3 loop reads CASSLSRPADTQYF.

V and J are TRBV5-6 and TRBJ2-1; TCRdb selects TRBD2, and the lack of DNA leaves this call unchecked. CDR3 size: 16 residues. The germline gives CDR1 SGHDT, CDR2 YYEEEE. The CDR3 spells CASSLAATSGGDEQFF.

The V call is TRBV29-1, the J call TRBJ2-1; the TCRdb call, TRBD2, lacks DNA for checking. CDR3 length equals 14 residues. CDR1 is SQVTM, CDR2 ANQGSEA, per germline. CDR3 residues: CSVGIAGVSDEQFF.

J is TRBJ1-2 and V is TRBV28; no DNA is available, so the TRBD1 call from TCRdb remains unchecked. The CDR3 is 16 amino acids. CDR1 MDHEN and CDR2 SYDVKM come from the germline V gene. The CDR3 here is CASSPWDRGRGYGYTF.

CDR3 region: CASSLAGQGTYEQYF. J is TRBJ2-7 and V is TRBV7-9; TCRdb's D call, TRBD1, is unchecked because there is no DNA. This CDR3 has 15 residues. CDR1 is SEHNR and CDR2 is FQNEAQ in the germline V gene (reference sequence).

J is TRBJ1-1 and V is TRBV7-9; with no DNA, the TCRdb D assignment of TRBD1 cannot be verified. CDR1 SEHNR and CDR2 FQNEAQ come from the germline V gene (reference sequence). CDR3 length: 21 amino acids. CDR3 loop: CASRLIGPERDKGFLNTEAFF.

The chain links TRBV14 to TRBJ2-7. This CDR3 spans 13 amino acids. Per the germline V gene, CDR1 is SGHDN and CDR2 is FVKESK. The CDR3 loop is CASSQDPDYEQYF.

The chain combines TRBV4-1 with TRBJ1-2; the TRBD1 assignment by TCRdb is unverifiable without DNA. This CDR3 has 13 residues. Germline V gene sequence: CDR1 MGHRA, CDR2 YSYEKL. The CDR3 loop reads CASSQAGGVGYTF.

The chain is built from TRBV2 and TRBJ2-7. The CDR3 length is 13 residues. Germline lookup yields CDR1 SNHLY and CDR2 FYNNEI. CDR3 sequence reads: CASERSDSYEQYF. Together with reference TRBV2 and TRBJ2-7, the CDR3 gives the full variable domain: EPEVTQTPSHQVTQMGQEVILRCVPISNHLYFYWYRQILGQKVEFLVSFYNNEISEKSEIFDDQFSVERPDGSNFTLKIRSTKLEDSAMYFCASERSDSYEQYFGPGTRLTVT.

The chain links TRBV29-1 to TRBJ1-2; lacking DNA, the TRBD1 call made by TCRdb goes unchecked. The CDR3 has 12 amino acids. CDR1 is SQVTM and CDR2 is ANQGSEA in the germline V gene. The CDR3 spells CSVEWGGDGYTF. Complete variable domain (other parts from reference TRBV29-1 and TRBJ1-2): SAVISQKPSRDICQRGTSLTIQCQVDSQVTMMFWYRQQPGQSLTLIATANQGSEATYESGFVIDKFPISRPNLTFSTLTVSNMSPEDSSIYLCSVEWGGDGYTFGSGTRLTVV.

The chain recombines TRBV4-3 with TRBJ1-1. CDR1 and CDR2 from the germline V gene are LGHNA and YSLEER. The CDR3 has 14 amino acids. The CDR3: CASSQATGNTEAFF.

V and J are TRBV29-1 and TRBJ1-5; as DNA is missing, the TRBD1 call by TCRdb cannot be tested. Germline V CDR1 and CDR2: SQVTM, ANQGSEA. This CDR3 is 12 amino acids long. The CDR3 reads CSVAQANQPQHF.

The chain employs TRBV25-1 and TRBJ2-7. Per germline, CDR1 MGHDK and CDR2 SYGVNS. The CDR3 covers 15 residues. CDR3 sequence: CASSEYWGTSYEQYF.

The rearrangement joins TRBV6-6 to TRBJ2-5; lacking DNA, the TRBD1 call made by TCRdb goes unchecked. Germline assignment: CDR1 MNHNY and CDR2 SVGAGI (reference sequence). The CDR3 contains 13 residues. Here the CDR3 reads CASSSPLQETQYF.

V is TRBV29-1 and J is TRBJ2-1; TCRdb lists TRBD1, though no DNA is available to test this call. The CDR3 runs 13 residues. Germline CDR1 and CDR2: SQVTM and ANQGSEA. This CDR3 reads CSVPGPVVDEQFF.

The chain couples TRBV20-1 to TRBJ1-2; lacking DNA, the TRBD1 call made by TCRdb goes unchecked. The CDR3 extends over 13 amino acids. Germline V gene lookup returns CDR1 DFQATT and CDR2 SNEGSKA (reference sequence). CDR3 in amino acids: CSAGGLGVNGYTF.

The gene calls are TRBV6-2 or TRBV6-3 and TRBJ2-3; TCRdb reports TRBD2, a call that lacks DNA to check it against. This CDR3 spans 16 amino acids. Looked up from germline, CDR1 is MNHEY and CDR2 is SVGEGT. The CDR3 loop reads CASSHGTSGTRGTQYF.